This entry lists 19 T cell receptor beta chains sequenced from one sample in a study of cytomegalovirus exposure and HLA in healthy donors. Amplification used 60 Vbeta primers and 13 Jbeta primers. TCRdb's copy holds only in-frame clones and misses some; the assay was immunoSEQ multiplex PCR. The sample shows 170,000 or so clones, just under 85% of them seen only once. Sequences were obtained from PBMCs. These receptors originate from a girl between 10 and 17 years old in good health and CMV-seropositive.

V is TRBV9 and J is TRBJ2-3; 11 nucleotides line up with TRBD2. The trim removed 5 bases at V and 3 bases at J, leaving 8 bases unmatched. From germline, CDR1 is SGDLS and CDR2 YYNGEE. This CDR3 has 16 residues. CDR3 nucleotides: TGTGCCAGCAGTGGGAGGGGGACTAGCGGAACAGATACGCAGTATTTT. It is translated as CASSGRGTSGTDTQYF.

V is TRBV30 and J is TRBJ2-7; a possible D gene is TRBD1 (8 bases). V shed 4 bases and J shed 2 bases, with 21 bases lying between them. This CDR3 is 16 amino acids long. Germline assignment: CDR1 GTSNPN and CDR2 SVGIG (reference sequence). In DNA form, the CDR3 reads TGTGCCTGGACCCGCGATAGACAGGGGAGGGCCTACGAGCAGTACTTC. As protein: CAWTRDRQGRAYEQYF.

The genes are TRBV19 and TRBJ1-2; 7 bases align to TRBD1. This CDR3 is 19 amino acids long. The V gene end was trimmed by 5 bases and the J gene end by 1 base; junction bases not matched to a gene: 19. Germline CDR1 and CDR2: LNHDA and SQIVND (reference sequence). The chain's CDR3 is CASSHGSPTGRDINYGYTF. Written as DNA, the CDR3 is TGTGCCAGTAGTCACGGCTCCCCGACAGGGCGGGATATTAACTATGGCTACACCTTC.

The V call is TRBV7-9, the J call TRBJ2-1; D is possibly TRBD2 (6 bases). V was cut by 5 bases and J by 7 bases, with 15 bases left in between. The CDR3 length is 14 residues. Germline loops: CDR1 SEHNR, CDR2 FQNEAQ (reference sequence). CDR3 loop: CASSDWVAGNEQFF. The CDR3 DNA follows: TGTGCCAGCAGCGATTGGGTCGCGGGGAATGAGCAGTTCTTC.

The chain couples TRBV7-9 to TRBJ1-6; D call uncertain. Per germline, CDR1 SEHNR and CDR2 FQNEAQ (reference sequence). The ends were cut back, 5 bases at V and 0 bases at J, with 17 bases in the middle. This CDR3 is built from 18 residues. The CDR3 nucleotides read TGTGCCAGCAGCCAGGTCGGGAGGACCAGCTCCTATAATTCACCCCTCCACTTT. It translates to CASSQVGRTSSYNSPLHF.

This clone showed up just once. The gene calls are TRBV4-1 and TRBJ1-3; D possibly corresponds to TRBD1 (6 bases). CDR3 size: 18 residues. Germline CDR1 and CDR2: MGHRA and YSYEKL. The V and J ends lost 2 bases and 2 bases respectively, with 19 bases between them. CDR3 sequence: CASSQLTHSQGAGNTIYF. In DNA, the CDR3 is TGCGCCAGCAGCCAACTTACCCACTCACAGGGAGCTGGAAACACCATATATTTT.

The V call is TRBV2, the J call TRBJ2-1; 8 positions agree with TRBD2. This CDR3 has 14 residues. Germline CDR1 and CDR2: SNHLY and FYNNEI. V was pared by 4 bases and J by 7 bases, with 6 bases of the junction left unmatched. CDR3 bases: TGTGCCAGCAGTGCCCTAGCGGGTTCAAATGAGCAGTTCTTC. Its translation is CASSALAGSNEQFF. The full variable domain, with the rest looked up from reference TRBV2 and TRBJ2-1, is EPEVTQTPSHQVTQMGQEVILRCVPISNHLYFYWYRQILGQKVEFLVSFYNNEISEKSEIFDDQFSVERPDGSNFTLKIRSTKLEDSAMYFCASSALAGSNEQFFGPGTRLTVL.

The chain is built from TRBV5-6 and TRBJ1-2; D perhaps matches TRBD1 (5 bases). Trimming took off 0 bases at V and 4 bases at J, with 10 bases between the two ends. CDR1 is SGHDT, CDR2 YYEEEE, per germline. The CDR3 covers 14 residues. CDR3: CASSLDRTAYGYTF. CDR3 in DNA: TGTGCCAGCAGCTTGGACAGGACGGCCTATGGCTACACCTTC. Complete variable domain (other parts from reference TRBV5-6 and TRBJ1-2): DAGVTQSPTHLIKTRGQQVTLRCSPKSGHDTVSWYQQALGQGPQFIFQYYEEEERQRGNFPDRFSGHQFPNYSSELNVNALLLGDSALYLCASSLDRTAYGYTFGSGTRLTVV.

This clone was picked up one time. The rearrangement joins TRBV9 to TRBJ1-1; 7 positions agree with TRBD1. The CDR3 is 13 residues long. Unmatched junction bases numbered 8, after V lost 4 bases and J lost 8 bases. The germline V gene encodes CDR1 SGDLS and CDR2 YYNGEE. The CDR3 loop reads CASSTRQGKEAFF. The DNA for the CDR3 is TGTGCCAGCAGCACCCGACAGGGCAAGGAAGCTTTCTTT.

J is TRBJ1-1 and V is TRBV2, with 10 bases that match TRBD1. V dropped 0 bases and J dropped 5; count of bases not matched to a gene: 3. Germline V gives CDR1 SNHLY, CDR2 FYNNEI. The CDR3 contains 15 residues. CDR3 region: CASSEATGGFTEAFF. CDR3 nucleotide sequence: TGTGCCAGCAGTGAAGCGACAGGGGGCTTTACTGAAGCTTTCTTT.

This chain connects TRBV5-1 to TRBJ1-6, with a weak D call TRBD1 (5 bases). The CDR3 consists of 17 residues. Trimming removed 4 bases at V and 9 bases at J, with 23 bases between. CDR1 SGHRS and CDR2 YFSETQ come from the germline V gene. DNA for the CDR3: TGCGCCAGCAGCGCCGGGGGAGGAGGGCCGGGCGGTTCACCCCTCCACTTT. As protein: CASSAGGGGPGGSPLHF. Full variable domain (remainder filled in from reference TRBV5-1 and TRBJ1-6): KAGVTQTPRYLIKTRGQQVTLSCSPISGHRSVSWYQQTPGQGLQFLFEYFSETQRNKGNFPGRFSGRQFSNSRSEMNVSTLELGDSALYLCASSAGGGGPGGSPLHFGNGTRLTVT.

This clone appeared a few times. This chain joins TRBV7-9 and TRBJ2-3; 10 bases line up with TRBD2. The V gene end was trimmed by 5 bases and the J gene end by 0 bases; junction bases not matched to a gene: 11. The CDR3 spans 18 residues. Germline loops: CDR1 SEHNR, CDR2 FQNEAQ (reference sequence). The CDR3 DNA reads TGTGCCAGCAGCCTTAGTAAACTAGCGGGGTCTAGCACAGATACGCAGTATTTT. It yields the protein CASSLSKLAGSSTDTQYF.

V usage is TRBV7-6 and J usage is TRBJ2-5; TRBD1 aligns across 7 bases. Unmatched junction bases numbered 3, after V lost 5 bases and J lost 3 bases. The CDR3 totals 13 residues. CDR1 is SGHVS, CDR2 FNYEAQ, per germline. In DNA, the CDR3 is TGTGCCAGCAGCATCGACAGGGAAGAGACCCAGTACTTC. This translates into CASSIDREETQYF.

J is TRBJ2-7 and V is TRBV6-1, with D maybe TRBD1 (6 bases). The length of the CDR3 is 15 residues. V dropped 4 bases and J dropped 8 bases, with 21 bases sitting between them. Germline loops: CDR1 MNHNS, CDR2 SASEGT. CDR3 region: CASSGAGVPPFQQYF. The CDR3 DNA follows: TGTGCCAGCAGTGGGGCAGGGGTTCCCCCTTTCCAGCAGTACTTC.

The rearrangement uses TRBV6-4 and TRBJ1-2; D unresolved. The V and J ends lost 6 bases and 8 bases respectively, with 19 bases between them. The CDR3 consists of 14 residues. Per the germline V gene, CDR1 is MRHNA and CDR2 is SNTAGT. The CDR3 reads CASSENRGSKGYTF. CDR3 nucleotides: TGTGCCAGCAGCGAGAACCGGGGTTCTAAGGGCTACACCTTC.

V gene TRBV14 combines with J gene TRBJ1-1; TRBD1 might be the D (5 bases). Trimming removed 1 base at V and 4 bases at J, with 16 bases between. This CDR3 contains 16 residues. Germline CDR1 SGHDN, CDR2 FVKESK. DNA for the CDR3: TGTGCCAGCAGCCAAGGCCTCGGGCAGGGTGGCACTGAAGCTTTCTTT. Residues: CASSQGLGQGGTEAFF.

This clone was recorded only once. The CDR3 bases are TGTGCCAGCAGTTCTTCCCTGCCGGGAGGTAGTTCGGATACGCAGTATTTT. Protein sequence: CASSSSLPGGSSDTQYF. This chain joins TRBV28 and TRBJ2-3, with 7 bases matching TRBD2. Unmatched junction bases numbered 16, after V lost 4 bases and J lost 6 bases. The CDR3 is 17 residues long. Germline-derived CDR1 and CDR2 are MDHEN and SYDVKM.

The CDR3 DNA is TGTGCCAGCAGGACAGGGGGCTCGAACATTCAGTACTTC. Translating it yields CASRTGGSNIQYF. The rearrangement joins TRBV27 to TRBJ2-4; the match to TRBD1 covers 10 bases. CDR1 MNHEY and CDR2 SMNVEV come from the germline V gene (reference sequence). The CDR3 has 13 amino acids. The V segment lost 6 bases and the J segment 7 bases; nucleotides outside the gene matches: 3.

The chain recombines TRBV7-6 with TRBJ2-1; TRBD1 aligns across 7 bases. Trimming took 5 bases from V and 7 from J; bases not matched to a gene: 5. The CDR3 consists of 13 residues. Looked up from germline, CDR1 is SGHVS and CDR2 is FNYEAQ. The CDR3 loop reads CASSLGQLNEQFF. In DNA, the CDR3 is TGTGCCAGCAGCCTGGGACAGTTGAATGAGCAGTTCTTC.